This note documents a single TCR beta chain sequence. As yet, its antigen is unknown. These data originate in a study of breast tumors, draining lymph nodes, adjacent tissues. Points from the study as a whole: That most tumor T cells come from lymph nodes remained unproven.

The CDR3 covers 14 residues. The V gene lost 5 bases and the J gene lost 7 bases, with 17 bases spanning the gap. Germline V CDR1 and CDR2: SGHVS, FNYEAQ. TCRdb reprocessed the multiplex PCR reads with MiXCR, giving one entry per CDR3 protein. The sample includes nearly 200,000 distinct CDR3 sequences, 31% of them seen just once. Samples came from axillary lymph nodes draining the breast cancer. This chain uses TRBV7-6 with TRBJ2-5; weak D call: TRBD2 (5 bases). The clonotype was recovered from a female donor with breast cancer. Some clones in this sample may be carry-over from other donors' samples. Sequencing was carried out using axillary lymph node tissue. CDR3 sequence (DNA): TGTGCCAGCAGCCCGATGAGAGGGCCGGGGACCCAGTACTTC. Its protein product is CASSPMRGPGTQYF.